This is a list of T cell receptor beta chains from one sample in a study of CD8 T cells in ankylosing spondylitis. Using its own MiXCR run on the 5' RACE reads, TCRdb lists one record per CDR3 protein. The sample yields about 240,000 distinct CDR3 sequences, roughly a tenth seen once. Material: blood, either unsorted or a sorted T cell fraction (not recorded which). These receptors all come from a male donor with ankylosing spondylitis or in good health (not recorded which). Each CDR3 is given with its conserved first and last residue. Fields, in order: clone size, D gene, J gene, V gene, CDR3 DNA, CDR3 protein. D genes are given only for firm matches. For some rows the clone size is stated as once, few or many, or as a class when expanded; others skip it.

clone size: many
D gene: TRBD2
J gene: TRBJ2-7
V gene: TRBV7-8
CDR3 DNA: TGTGCCAGCAGCTTCCTAGCGGGAGTCCTCGAGCAGTACTTC
CDR3 protein: CASSFLAGVLEQYF

clone size: many
D gene: -
J gene: TRBJ2-6
V gene: TRBV5-1
CDR3 DNA: TGCGCCAGCAGCTTAGGAGCGTCTTCTGGGGCCAACGTCCTGACTTTC
CDR3 protein: CASSLGASSGANVLTF

clone size: once
D gene: -
J gene: TRBJ1-1
V gene: TRBV7-9
CDR3 DNA: TGTGCCAGCAGCCGTCAGGGAGTAGAACGTGAAGCTTTCTTT
CDR3 protein: CASSRQGVEREAFF

clone size: -
D gene: -
J gene: TRBJ2-3
V gene: TRBV3-1
CDR3 DNA: TGTGCCAGCAGCCCCACTGTGGCGGGGCCCACAGATACGCAGTATTTT
CDR3 protein: CASSPTVAGPTDTQYF

clone size: -
D gene: -
J gene: TRBJ2-7
V gene: TRBV18
CDR3 DNA: TGTGCCAGCTCGATGGATCACGAGCAGTACTTC
CDR3 protein: CASSMDHEQYF

clone size: many
D gene: -
J gene: TRBJ2-3
V gene: TRBV20-1
CDR3 DNA: TGCAGTGCCCCTCAAGGCACAGATACGCAGTATTTT
CDR3 protein: CSAPQGTDTQYF

clone size: few
D gene: -
J gene: TRBJ1-2
V gene: TRBV20-1
CDR3 DNA: TGCAGTGCGCACAGCTGGCATGGCTACACCTTC
CDR3 protein: CSAHSWHGYTF

clone size: many
D gene: -
J gene: TRBJ2-5
V gene: TRBV5-1
CDR3 DNA: TGCGCCAGCAGCGGCCTGTCGGACCAAGAGACCCAGTACTTC
CDR3 protein: CASSGLSDQETQYF

clone size: many
D gene: TRBD1
J gene: TRBJ2-3
V gene: TRBV29-1
CDR3 DNA: TGCAGCGTGACAGGGACAGATACGCAGTATTTT
CDR3 protein: CSVTGTDTQYF

clone size: many
D gene: -
J gene: TRBJ2-3
V gene: TRBV15
CDR3 DNA: TGTGCCACCAGCAGAGTTGGGGGCACAGATACGCAGTATTTT
CDR3 protein: CATSRVGGTDTQYF

clone size: few
D gene: TRBD2
J gene: TRBJ2-3
V gene: TRBV13
CDR3 DNA: TGTGCCAGCAGCTCAAGTAGCGGGACTTCTAGCACAGATACGCAGTATTTT
CDR3 protein: CASSSSSGTSSTDTQYF

clone size: many
D gene: TRBD2
J gene: TRBJ2-1
V gene: TRBV6-6
CDR3 DNA: TGTGCCAGCAGCCCCCGGGGGGAGGGTCAGTTCTTC
CDR3 protein: CASSPRGEGQFF

clone size: many
D gene: -
J gene: TRBJ2-3
V gene: TRBV5-1
CDR3 DNA: TGCGCCAGCAGCTTGGAGGGGCGTCTAGCAGATACGCAGTATTTT
CDR3 protein: CASSLEGRLADTQYF

clone size: many
D gene: -
J gene: TRBJ2-7
V gene: TRBV29-1
CDR3 DNA: TGCAGCGTTGAGATCCAGGCCGAGCAGTACTTC
CDR3 protein: CSVEIQAEQYF

clone size: many
D gene: -
J gene: TRBJ1-6
V gene: TRBV12-3/TRBV12-4
CDR3 DNA: TGTGCCAGCACCCAGGGCAGGCAATCACCCCTCCACTTT
CDR3 protein: CASTQGRQSPLHF

clone size: -
D gene: -
J gene: TRBJ2-5
V gene: TRBV4-1
CDR3 DNA: TGCGCCAGCGGGGGGACAGATCAAGAGACCCAGTACTTC
CDR3 protein: CASGGTDQETQYF